This T cell receptor beta chain is drawn from a study of blood T cell repertoires in COVID-19. The overall study: The cDNA or gDNA used as material had been derived from T cells, B-cell-depleted T cells, or PBMCs.

The CDR3 spans 15 residues. In germline, CDR1 is LGHNA, CDR2 YSLEER. V shed 4 bases, J shed 10 bases, and the junction held 7 bases outside the gene matches. Authors' processing steps: Quantification of nucleated cells was approximated via reference gene primer amplification. Data came from immunoSEQ multiplex PCR; TCRdb stores just in-frame clones and leaves some out. V and J calls and clone size come straight from that table; D and trimming were deduced from the DNA. The table has 190,000 or so clones, approximately 83% seen once. The participants were between roughly 18 and 90 years old and came from about two dozen US areas.

Sequencing input: PBMCs or T cells enriched from blood (not recorded which). The rearrangement joins TRBV4-3 to TRBJ1-6, with TRBD1 matching over 10 bases. This receptor was obtained from a man aged 35 to 55 who had recovered from COVID-19. CDR3: CASSPVSGQGSPLHF. CDR3 nucleotides: TGCGCCAGCAGCCCCGTGTCGGGACAGGGGTCACCCCTCCACTTT.